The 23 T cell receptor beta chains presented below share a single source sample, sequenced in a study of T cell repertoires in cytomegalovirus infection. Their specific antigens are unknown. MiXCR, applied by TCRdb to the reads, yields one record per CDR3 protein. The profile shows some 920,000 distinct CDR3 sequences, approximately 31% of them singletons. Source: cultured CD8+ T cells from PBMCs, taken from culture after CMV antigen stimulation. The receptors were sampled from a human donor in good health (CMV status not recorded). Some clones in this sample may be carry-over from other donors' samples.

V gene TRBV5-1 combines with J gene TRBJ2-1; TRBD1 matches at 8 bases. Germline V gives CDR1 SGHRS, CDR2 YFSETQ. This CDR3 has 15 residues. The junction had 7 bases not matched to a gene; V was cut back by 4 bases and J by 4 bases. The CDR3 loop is CASSPSDRVYNEQFF. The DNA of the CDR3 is TGCGCCAGCAGCCCTTCGGACAGGGTATACAATGAGCAGTTCTTC.

The CDR3 is CASSTLFIGNGYTF. DNA for the CDR3: TGTGCCAGTAGTACCCTCTTCATAGGGAATGGCTACACCTTC. The rearrangement joins TRBV19 to TRBJ1-2; D uncertain. CDR3 length: 14 amino acids. V lost 4 bases and J lost 6, with 15 bases in between. From germline, CDR1 is LNHDA and CDR2 SQIVND (reference sequence).

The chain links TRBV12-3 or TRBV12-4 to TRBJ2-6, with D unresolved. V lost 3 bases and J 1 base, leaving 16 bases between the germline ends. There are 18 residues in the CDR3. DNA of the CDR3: TGTGCCAGCAGTTTCCAATATTCTCGGTATTCTGGGGCCAACGTCCTGACTTTC. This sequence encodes CASSFQYSRYSGANVLTF.

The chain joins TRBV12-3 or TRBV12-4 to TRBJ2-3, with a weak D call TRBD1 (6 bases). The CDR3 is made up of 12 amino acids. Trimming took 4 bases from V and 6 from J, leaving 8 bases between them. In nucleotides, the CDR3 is TGTGCCAGCAGTTCTACAGGGGATACGCAGTATTTT. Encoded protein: CASSSTGDTQYF.

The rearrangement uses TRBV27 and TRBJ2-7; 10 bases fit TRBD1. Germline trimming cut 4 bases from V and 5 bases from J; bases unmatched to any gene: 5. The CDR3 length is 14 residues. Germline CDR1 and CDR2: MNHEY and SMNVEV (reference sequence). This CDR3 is CASSWTGGTDEQYF. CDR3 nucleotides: TGTGCCAGCAGTTGGACAGGGGGAACTGACGAGCAGTACTTC.

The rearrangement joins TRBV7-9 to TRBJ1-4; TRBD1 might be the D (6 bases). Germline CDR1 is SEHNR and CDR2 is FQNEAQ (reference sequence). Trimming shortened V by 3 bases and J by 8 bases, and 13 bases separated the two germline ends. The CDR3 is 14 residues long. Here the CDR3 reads CASSFGGLGEKLFF. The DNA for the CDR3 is TGTGCCAGCAGCTTCGGGGGCCTGGGAGAAAAACTGTTTTTT.

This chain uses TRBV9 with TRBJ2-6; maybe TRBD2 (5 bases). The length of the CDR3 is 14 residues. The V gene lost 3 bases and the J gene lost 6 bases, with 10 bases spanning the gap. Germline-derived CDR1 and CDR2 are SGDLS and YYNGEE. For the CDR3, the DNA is TGTGCCAGCAGCGCACCCGGGGAGGCCAACGTCCTGACTTTC. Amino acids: CASSAPGEANVLTF.

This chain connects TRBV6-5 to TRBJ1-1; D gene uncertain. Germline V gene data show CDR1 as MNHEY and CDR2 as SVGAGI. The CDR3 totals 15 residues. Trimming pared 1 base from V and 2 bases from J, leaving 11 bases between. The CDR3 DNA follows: TGTGCCAGCAGTTACTTTCTGGGAATAAACACTGAAGCTTTCTTT. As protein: CASSYFLGINTEAFF.

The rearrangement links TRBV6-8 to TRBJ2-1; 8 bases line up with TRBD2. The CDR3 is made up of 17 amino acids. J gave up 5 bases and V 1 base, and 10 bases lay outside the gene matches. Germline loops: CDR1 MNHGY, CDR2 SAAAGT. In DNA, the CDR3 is TGTGCCAGCAGTTACTTTCCCTGGACTAGCAGGGACAATGAGCAGTTCTTC. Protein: CASSYFPWTSRDNEQFF.

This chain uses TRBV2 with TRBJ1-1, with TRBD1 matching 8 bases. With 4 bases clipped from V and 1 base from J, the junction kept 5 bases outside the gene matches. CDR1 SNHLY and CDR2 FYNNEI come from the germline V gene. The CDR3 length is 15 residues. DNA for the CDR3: TGTGCCAGCAGTGCCGGACAGGGCGGGAACACTGAAGCTTTCTTT. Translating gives CASSAGQGGNTEAFF.

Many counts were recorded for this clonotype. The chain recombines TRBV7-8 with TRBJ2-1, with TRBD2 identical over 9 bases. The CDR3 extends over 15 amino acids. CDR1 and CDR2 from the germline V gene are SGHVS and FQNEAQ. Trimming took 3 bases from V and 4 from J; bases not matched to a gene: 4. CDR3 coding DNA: TGTGCCAGCAGCTTCGGACTAGCGCCATACAATGAGCAGTTCTTC. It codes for CASSFGLAPYNEQFF.

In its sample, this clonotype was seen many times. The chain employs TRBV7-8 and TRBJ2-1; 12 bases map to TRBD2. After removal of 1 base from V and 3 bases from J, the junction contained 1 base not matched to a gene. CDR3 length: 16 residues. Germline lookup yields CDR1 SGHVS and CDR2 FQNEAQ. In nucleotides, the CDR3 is TGTGCCAGCAGCTTAGGGACTAGCGGGGTCTACAATGAGCAGTTCTTC. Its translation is CASSLGTSGVYNEQFF.

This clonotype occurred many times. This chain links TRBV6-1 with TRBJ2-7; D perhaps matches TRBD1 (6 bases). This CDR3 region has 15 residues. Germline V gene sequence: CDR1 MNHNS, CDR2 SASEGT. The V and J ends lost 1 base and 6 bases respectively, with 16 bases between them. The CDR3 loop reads CASSEGVGEGGEQYV. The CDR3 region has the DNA TGTGCCAGCAGTGAAGGGGTAGGGGAAGGGGGCGAGCAGTACGTC.

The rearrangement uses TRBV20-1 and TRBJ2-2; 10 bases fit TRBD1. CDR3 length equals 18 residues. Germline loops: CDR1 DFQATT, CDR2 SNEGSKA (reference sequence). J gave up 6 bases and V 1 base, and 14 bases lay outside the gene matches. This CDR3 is CSARGPIIRDRGSGELFF. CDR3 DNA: TGCAGTGCTAGAGGCCCAATAATCCGGGACAGGGGATCCGGGGAGCTGTTTTTT.

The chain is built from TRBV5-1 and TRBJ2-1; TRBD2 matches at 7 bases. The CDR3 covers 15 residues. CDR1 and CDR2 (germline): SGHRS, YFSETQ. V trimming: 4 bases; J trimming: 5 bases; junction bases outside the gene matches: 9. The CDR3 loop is CASSPSGRNDNEQFF. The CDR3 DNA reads TGCGCCAGCAGCCCTAGCGGACGAAATGACAATGAGCAGTTCTTC.

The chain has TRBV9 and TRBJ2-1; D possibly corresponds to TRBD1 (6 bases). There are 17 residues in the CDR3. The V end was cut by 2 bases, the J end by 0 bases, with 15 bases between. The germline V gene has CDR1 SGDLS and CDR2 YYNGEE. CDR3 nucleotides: TGTGCCAGCAGCGTGTTGGGACACTTAAGCTCCTACAATGAGCAGTTCTTC. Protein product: CASSVLGHLSSYNEQFF. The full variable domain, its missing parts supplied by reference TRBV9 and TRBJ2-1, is DSGVTQTPKHLITATGQRVTLRCSPRSGDLSVYWYQQSLDQGLQFLIQYYNGEERAKGNILERFSAQQFPDLHSELNLSSLELGDSALYFCASSVLGHLSSYNEQFFGPGTRLTVL.

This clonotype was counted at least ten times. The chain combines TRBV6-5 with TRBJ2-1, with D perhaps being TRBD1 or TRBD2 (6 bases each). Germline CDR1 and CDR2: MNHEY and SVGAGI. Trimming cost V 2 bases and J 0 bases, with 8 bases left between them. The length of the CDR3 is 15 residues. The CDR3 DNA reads TGTGCCAGCAGTTACGAGGGGGGCTCCTACAATGAGCAGTTCTTC. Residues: CASSYEGGSYNEQFF.

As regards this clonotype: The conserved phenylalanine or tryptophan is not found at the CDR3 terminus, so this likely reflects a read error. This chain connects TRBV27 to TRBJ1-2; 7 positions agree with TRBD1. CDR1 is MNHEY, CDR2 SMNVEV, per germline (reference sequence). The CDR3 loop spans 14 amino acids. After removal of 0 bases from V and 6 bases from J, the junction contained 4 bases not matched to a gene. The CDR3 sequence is CASSLSGQVDGYTI. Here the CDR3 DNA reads TGTGCCAGCAGTTTATCAGGACAGGTTGATGGCTACACCATC.

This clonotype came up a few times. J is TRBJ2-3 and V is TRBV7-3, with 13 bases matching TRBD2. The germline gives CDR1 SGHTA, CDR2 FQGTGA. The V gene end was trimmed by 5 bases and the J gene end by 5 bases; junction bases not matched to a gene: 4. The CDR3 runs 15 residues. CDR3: CASSQGTSGEDTQYF. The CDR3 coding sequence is TGTGCCAGCAGCCAAGGGACTAGCGGGGAAGATACGCAGTATTTT.

This CDR3 is CASSVHTAEANTGELFF. The CDR3 DNA reads TGTGCCAGCAGCGTACACACGGCCGAGGCTAACACCGGGGAGCTGTTTTTT. The rearrangement links TRBV9 to TRBJ2-2; D is undetermined. Germline CDR1 and CDR2: SGDLS and YYNGEE. Trimming cost V 1 base and J 2 bases, with 15 bases left between them. The CDR3 extends over 17 amino acids.

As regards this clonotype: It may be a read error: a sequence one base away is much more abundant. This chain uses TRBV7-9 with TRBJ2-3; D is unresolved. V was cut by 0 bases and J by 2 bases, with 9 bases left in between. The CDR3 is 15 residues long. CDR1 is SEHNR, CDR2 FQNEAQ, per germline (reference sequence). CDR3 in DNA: TGTGCCAGCAGCTTAGCGCAGGCTCTCACAGATACGCAGTATTTT. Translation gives CASSLAQALTDTQYF.

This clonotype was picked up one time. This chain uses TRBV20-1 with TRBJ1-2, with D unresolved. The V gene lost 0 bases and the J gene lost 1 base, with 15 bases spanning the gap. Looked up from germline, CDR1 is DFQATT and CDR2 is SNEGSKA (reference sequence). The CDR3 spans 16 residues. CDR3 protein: CSARDLAGTRNYGYTF. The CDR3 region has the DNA TGCAGTGCTAGAGATCTAGCAGGTACTCGTAACTATGGCTACACCTTC.

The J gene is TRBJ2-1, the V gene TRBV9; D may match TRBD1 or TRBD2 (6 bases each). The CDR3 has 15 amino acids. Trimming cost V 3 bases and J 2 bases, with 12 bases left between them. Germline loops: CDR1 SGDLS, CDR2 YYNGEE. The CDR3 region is CASSERGEAYNEQFF. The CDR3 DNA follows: TGTGCCAGCAGCGAGAGGGGGGAGGCCTACAATGAGCAGTTCTTC.